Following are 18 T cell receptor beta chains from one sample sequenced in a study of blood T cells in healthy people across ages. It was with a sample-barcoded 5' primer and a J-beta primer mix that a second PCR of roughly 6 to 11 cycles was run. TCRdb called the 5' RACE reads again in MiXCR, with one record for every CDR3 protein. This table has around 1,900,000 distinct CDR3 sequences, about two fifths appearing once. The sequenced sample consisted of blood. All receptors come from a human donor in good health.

The CDR3 loop is CASKGRGATDTQYF. The CDR3, as DNA: TGTGCCAGCAAGGGGCGGGGGGCAACAGATACGCAGTATTTT. The chain recombines TRBV28 with TRBJ2-3; TRBD2 agrees at 8 bases. This CDR3 has 14 amino acids. Germline V CDR1 and CDR2: MDHEN, SYDVKM. The trim removed 7 bases at V and 3 bases at J, leaving 6 bases unmatched.

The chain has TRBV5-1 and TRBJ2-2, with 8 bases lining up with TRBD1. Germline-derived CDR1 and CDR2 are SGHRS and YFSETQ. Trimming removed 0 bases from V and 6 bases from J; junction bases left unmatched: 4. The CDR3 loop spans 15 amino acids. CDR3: CASSLGRQGSGELFF. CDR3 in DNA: TGCGCCAGCAGCTTGGGAAGACAGGGGTCCGGGGAGCTGTTTTTT.

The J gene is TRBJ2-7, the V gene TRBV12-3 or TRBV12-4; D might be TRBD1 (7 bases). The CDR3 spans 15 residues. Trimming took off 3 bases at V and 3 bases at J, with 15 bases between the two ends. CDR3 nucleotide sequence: TGTGCCAGCAGTTTCCCAGGGGGGTTCGGCTACGAGCAGTACTTC. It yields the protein CASSFPGGFGYEQYF.

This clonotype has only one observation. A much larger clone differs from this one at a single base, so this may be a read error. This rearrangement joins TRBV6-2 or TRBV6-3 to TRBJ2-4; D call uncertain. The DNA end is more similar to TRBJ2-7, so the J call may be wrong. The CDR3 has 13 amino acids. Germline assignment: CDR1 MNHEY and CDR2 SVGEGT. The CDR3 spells CANSYLRHYEQYF. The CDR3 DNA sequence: TGTGCCAACAGTTACCTCCGGCACTACGAGCAGTACTTC.

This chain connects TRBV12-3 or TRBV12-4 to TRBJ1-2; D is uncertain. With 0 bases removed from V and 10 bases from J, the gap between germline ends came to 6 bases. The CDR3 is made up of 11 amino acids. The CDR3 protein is CASSLAGTYTF. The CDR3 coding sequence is TGTGCCAGCAGTTTAGCAGGAACCTACACCTTC.

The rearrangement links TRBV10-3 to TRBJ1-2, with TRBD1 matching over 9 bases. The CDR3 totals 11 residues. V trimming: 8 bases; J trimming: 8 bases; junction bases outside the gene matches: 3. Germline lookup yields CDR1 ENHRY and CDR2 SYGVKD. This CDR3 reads CAIGTGQGYTF. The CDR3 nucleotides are TGTGCCATCGGGACAGGGCAGGGCTACACCTTC.

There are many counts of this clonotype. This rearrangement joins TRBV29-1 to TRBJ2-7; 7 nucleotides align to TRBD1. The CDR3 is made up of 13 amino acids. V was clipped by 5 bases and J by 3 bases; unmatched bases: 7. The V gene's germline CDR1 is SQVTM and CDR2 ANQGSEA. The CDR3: CSVTGVTRYEQYF. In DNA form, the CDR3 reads TGCAGCGTTACAGGGGTAACGCGCTACGAGCAGTACTTC.

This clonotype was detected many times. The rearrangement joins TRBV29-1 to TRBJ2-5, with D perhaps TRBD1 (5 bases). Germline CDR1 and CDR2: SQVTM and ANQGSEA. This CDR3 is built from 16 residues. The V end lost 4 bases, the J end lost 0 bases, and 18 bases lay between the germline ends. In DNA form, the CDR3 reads TGCAGCGTTGTAAACTTCGCGACAGCGTACCAAGAGACCCAGTACTTC. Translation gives CSVVNFATAYQETQYF.

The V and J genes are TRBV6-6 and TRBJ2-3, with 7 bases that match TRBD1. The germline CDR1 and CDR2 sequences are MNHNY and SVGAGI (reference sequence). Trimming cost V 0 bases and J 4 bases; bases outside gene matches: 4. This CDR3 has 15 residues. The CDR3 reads CASSYSSRGPDTQYF. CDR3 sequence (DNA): TGTGCCAGCAGTTACTCGAGTAGGGGGCCAGATACGCAGTATTTT.

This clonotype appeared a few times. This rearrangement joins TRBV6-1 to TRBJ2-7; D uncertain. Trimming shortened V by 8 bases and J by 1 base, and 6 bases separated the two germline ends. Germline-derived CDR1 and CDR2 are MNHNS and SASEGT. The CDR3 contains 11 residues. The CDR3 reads CASERSYEQYF. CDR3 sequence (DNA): TGTGCCAGCGAAAGATCCTACGAGCAGTACTTC.

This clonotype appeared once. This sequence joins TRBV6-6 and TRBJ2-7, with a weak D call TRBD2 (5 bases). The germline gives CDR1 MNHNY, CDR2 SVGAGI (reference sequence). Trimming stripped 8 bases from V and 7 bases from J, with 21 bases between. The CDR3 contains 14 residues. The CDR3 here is CASRLWYGSGEQYF. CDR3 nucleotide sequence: TGTGCCAGCCGCTTATGGTACGGGTCGGGGGAGCAGTACTTC.

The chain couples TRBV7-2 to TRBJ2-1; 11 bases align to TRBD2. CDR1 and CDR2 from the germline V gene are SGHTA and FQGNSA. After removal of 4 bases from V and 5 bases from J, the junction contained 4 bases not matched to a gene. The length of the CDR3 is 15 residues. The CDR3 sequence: CASSSGTSGNNEQFF. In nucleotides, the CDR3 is TGTGCCAGCAGCTCCGGGACTAGCGGAAACAATGAGCAGTTCTTC.

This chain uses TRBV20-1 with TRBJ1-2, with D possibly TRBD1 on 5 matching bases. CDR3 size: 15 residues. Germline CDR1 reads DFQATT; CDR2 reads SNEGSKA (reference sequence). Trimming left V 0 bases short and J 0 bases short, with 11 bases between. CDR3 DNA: TGCAGTGCTAGAGACGCCACAGGAACTAACTATGGCTACACCTTC. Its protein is CSARDATGTNYGYTF.

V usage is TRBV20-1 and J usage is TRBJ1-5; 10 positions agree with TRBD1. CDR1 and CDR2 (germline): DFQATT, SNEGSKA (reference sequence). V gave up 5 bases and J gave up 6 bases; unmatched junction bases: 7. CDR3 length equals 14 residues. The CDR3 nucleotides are TGCAGTGCTCGCCCGGACAGGGGGGTTCAGCCCCAGCATTTT. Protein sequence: CSARPDRGVQPQHF.

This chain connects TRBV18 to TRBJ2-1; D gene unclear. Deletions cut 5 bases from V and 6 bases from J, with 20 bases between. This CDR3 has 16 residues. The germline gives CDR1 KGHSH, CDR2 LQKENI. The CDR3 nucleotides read TGTGCCAGCTCAACAACGGCCGAGCGTGGGGTCAATGAGCAGTTCTTC. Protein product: CASSTTAERGVNEQFF.

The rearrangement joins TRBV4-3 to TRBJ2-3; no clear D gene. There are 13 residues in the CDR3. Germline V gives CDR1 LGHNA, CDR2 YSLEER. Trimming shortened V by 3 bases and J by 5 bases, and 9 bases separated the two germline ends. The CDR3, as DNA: TGCGCCAGCAGCCAGTACAAGAGAGATACGCAGTATTTT. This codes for CASSQYKRDTQYF.

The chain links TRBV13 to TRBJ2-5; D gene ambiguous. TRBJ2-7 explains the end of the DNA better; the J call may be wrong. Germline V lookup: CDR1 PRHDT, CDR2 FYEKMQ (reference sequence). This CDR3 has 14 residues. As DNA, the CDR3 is TGTGCCAGCAGCTTATACTCCCACGGCAGCGAGCAGTACTTC. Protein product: CASSLYSHGSEQYF.

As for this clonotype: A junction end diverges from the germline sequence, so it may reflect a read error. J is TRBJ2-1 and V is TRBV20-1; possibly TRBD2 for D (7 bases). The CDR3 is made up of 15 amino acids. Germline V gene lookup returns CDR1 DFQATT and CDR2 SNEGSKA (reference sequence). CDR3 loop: CSAKRGATTYNGQFF. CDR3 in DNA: TGCAGTGCTAAACGGGGGGCCACCACCTACAATGGGCAGTTCTTC.